This T cell receptor (beta chain) was recorded in a study of Ad26.COV2.S vaccination and SARS-CoV-2 variants. The V gene's germline CDR1 is MNHEY and CDR2 SMNVEV (reference sequence). The CDR3 runs to 16 residues. After removal of 5 bases from V and 0 bases from J, the junction contained 9 bases not matched to a gene. Method: immunoSEQ multiplex PCR; TCRdb's copy keeps in-frame clones and lacks some. The sample consists of around 450,000 clones, 89% of them appearing once. Treatment: roughly 20 received Ad26.COV2.S at low or high dose, single or two shots; roughly five received placebo; per-sample allocation not given. Day 63 after the first injection of vaccine or placebo was the sampling time.

The specimen comprised peripheral blood, sampled in a trial of Ad26.COV2.S vaccine versus placebo. The chain uses TRBV27 and TRBJ2-7; 8 bases match TRBD2. The sequence came from a person between 18 and 60 years old who received the Ad26.COV2.S COVID-19 vaccine or a placebo. The CDR3 DNA follows: TGTGCCAGCAGTGACCTTAGCGGGGCGAGCTCCTACGAGCAGTACTTC. It encodes CASSDLSGASSYEQYF.